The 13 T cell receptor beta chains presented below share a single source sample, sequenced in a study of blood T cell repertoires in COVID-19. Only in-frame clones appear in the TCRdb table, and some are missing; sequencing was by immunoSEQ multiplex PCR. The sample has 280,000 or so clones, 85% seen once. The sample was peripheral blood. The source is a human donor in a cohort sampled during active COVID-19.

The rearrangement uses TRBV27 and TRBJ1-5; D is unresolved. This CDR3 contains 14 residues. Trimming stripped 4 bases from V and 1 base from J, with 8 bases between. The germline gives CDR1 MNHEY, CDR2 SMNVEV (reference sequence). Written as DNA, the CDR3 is TGTGCCAGCAGTTATGCCGGGAGCAATCAGCCCCAGCATTTT. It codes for CASSYAGSNQPQHF.

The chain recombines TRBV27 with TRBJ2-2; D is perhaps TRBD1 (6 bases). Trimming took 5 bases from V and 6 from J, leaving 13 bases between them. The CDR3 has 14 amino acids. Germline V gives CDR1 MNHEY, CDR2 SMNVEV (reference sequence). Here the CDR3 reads CASSATGTAGELFF. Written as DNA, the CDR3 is TGTGCCAGCAGTGCAACAGGGACGGCCGGGGAGCTGTTTTTT.

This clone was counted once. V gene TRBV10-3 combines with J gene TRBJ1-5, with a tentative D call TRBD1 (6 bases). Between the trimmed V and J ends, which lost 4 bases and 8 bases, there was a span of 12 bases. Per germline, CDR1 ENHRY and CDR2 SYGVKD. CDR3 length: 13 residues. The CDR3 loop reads CAISGTALEPQHF. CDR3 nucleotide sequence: TGTGCCATCAGTGGGACAGCTCTCGAGCCCCAGCATTTT.

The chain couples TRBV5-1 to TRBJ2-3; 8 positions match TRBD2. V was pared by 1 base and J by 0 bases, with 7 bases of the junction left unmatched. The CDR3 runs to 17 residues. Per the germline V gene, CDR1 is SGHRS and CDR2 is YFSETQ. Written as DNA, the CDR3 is TGCGCCAGCAGCTTGCCCCTACTAGCGGAGAGCACAGATACGCAGTATTTT. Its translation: CASSLPLLAESTDTQYF.

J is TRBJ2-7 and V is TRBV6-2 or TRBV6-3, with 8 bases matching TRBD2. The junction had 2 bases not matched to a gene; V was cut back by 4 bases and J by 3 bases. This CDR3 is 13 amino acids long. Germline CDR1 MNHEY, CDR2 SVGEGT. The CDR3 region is CASSFSGNYEQYF. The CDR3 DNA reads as TGTGCCAGCAGTTTTAGCGGGAACTACGAGCAGTACTTC.

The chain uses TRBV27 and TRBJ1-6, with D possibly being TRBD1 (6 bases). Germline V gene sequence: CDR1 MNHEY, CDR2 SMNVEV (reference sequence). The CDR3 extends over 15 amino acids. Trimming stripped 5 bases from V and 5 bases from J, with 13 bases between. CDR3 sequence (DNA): TGTGCCAGCAGTCCAGGGACACGGAATAATTCACCCCTCCACTTT. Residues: CASSPGTRNNSPLHF.

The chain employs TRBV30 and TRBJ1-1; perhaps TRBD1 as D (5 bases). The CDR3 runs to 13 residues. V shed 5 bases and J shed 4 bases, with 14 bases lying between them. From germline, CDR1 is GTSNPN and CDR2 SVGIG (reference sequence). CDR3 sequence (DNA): TGTGCCTGGGAGCGGGGGGGTACCACTGAAGCTTTCTTT. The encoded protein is CAWERGGTTEAFF.

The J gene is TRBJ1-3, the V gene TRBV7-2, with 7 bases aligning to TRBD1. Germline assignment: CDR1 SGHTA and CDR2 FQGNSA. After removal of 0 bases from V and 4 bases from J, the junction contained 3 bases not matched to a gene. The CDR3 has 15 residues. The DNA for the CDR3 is TGTGCCAGCAGCTTAGCAGGGGGCTTAGGAAACACCATATATTTT. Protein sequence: CASSLAGGLGNTIYF.

The DNA of the CDR3 is TGTGCCACCGAAGCCGGGGGGGCCGTGTCACCCCTCCACTTT. Protein: CATEAGGAVSPLHF. The genes are TRBV19 and TRBJ1-6, with D possibly being TRBD1 (6 bases). The germline CDR1 and CDR2 sequences are LNHDA and SQIVND (reference sequence). The CDR3 loop spans 14 amino acids. V was trimmed by 10 bases and J by 10 bases, leaving 20 bases between them.

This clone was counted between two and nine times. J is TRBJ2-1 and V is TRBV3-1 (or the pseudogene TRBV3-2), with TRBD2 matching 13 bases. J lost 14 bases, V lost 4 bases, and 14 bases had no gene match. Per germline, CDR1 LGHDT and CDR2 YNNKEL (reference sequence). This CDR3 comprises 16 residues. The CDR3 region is CASSPNLGLAGESKFF. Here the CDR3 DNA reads TGTGCCAGCAGCCCGAACTTAGGACTAGCGGGAGAGTCAAAGTTCTTC.

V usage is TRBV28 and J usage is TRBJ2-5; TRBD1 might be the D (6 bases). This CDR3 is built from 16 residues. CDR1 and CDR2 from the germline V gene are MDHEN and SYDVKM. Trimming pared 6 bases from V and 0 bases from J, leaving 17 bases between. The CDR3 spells CASSLHGQPHQETQYF. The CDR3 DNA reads TGTGCCAGCAGCCTACATGGACAGCCCCACCAAGAGACCCAGTACTTC.

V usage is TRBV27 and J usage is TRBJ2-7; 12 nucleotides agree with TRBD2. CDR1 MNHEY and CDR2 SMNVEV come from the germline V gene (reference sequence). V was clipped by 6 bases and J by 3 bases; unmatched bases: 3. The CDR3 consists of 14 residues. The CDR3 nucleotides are TGTGCCAGCAGCGGACTAGCGGGGTTCTACGAGCAGTACTTC. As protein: CASSGLAGFYEQYF.

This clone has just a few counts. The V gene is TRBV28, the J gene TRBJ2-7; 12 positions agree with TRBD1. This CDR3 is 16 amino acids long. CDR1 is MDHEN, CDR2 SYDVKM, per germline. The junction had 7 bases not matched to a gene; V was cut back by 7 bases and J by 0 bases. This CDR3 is CASIPRGQGASYEQYF. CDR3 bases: TGTGCCAGCATCCCCCGGGGACAGGGGGCCTCCTACGAGCAGTACTTC.